Included here is one T cell receptor (beta chain) sequence, with context. The repertoire was sequenced with immunoSEQ multiplex PCR; TCRdb's copy has only in-frame clones and lacks some. The sample contains 260,000 or so clones, around 90% of which appear only once. This entry belongs to a study of blood T cell repertoires in COVID-19. The wider study: There were acute and convalescent COVID-19 samples, and they came from the United States, Italy and Spain. The cDNA or gDNA used as material had been derived from T cells, B-cell-depleted T cells, or PBMCs.

Germline assignment: CDR1 LGHNA and CDR2 YSLEER. This CDR3 has 19 residues. Trimming pared 0 bases from V and 4 bases from J, leaving 19 bases between. This chain uses TRBV4-3 with TRBJ2-6; maybe TRBD1 (7 bases). Sequences were obtained from peripheral blood. This TCR derives from a human donor in a cohort sampled during active COVID-19. CDR3 DNA sequence: TGCGCCAGCAGCCAAGATTTACGGCAGGGGGGCGCCGGGGCCAACGTCCTGACTTTC. Residues: CASSQDLRQGGAGANVLTF.